A selection of T cell receptor beta chains follows, all from one sample in a study of beta chain features in type 1 diabetes. Some clones are missing from TCRdb's copy, which holds only in-frame ones; the method was immunoSEQ multiplex PCR. The sample includes about 360,000 clones, over 10% seen only once; the top ten take roughly 0.0097%. The sample taken for sequencing was naive CD4+ T cells from blood. These receptors were collected from a woman aged 18-35 years with type 1 diabetes. Both conserved end residues are part of each CDR3. A D gene is named only where the DNA matches it firmly. Not every row has a clone size; where given, it reads once, few, many or a size class.

clone_size: once
v_call: TRBV5-1
j_call: TRBJ1-2
d_call: TRBD1
cdr3_nt: TGCGCCAGCAGCTTGACCCCCGGGACAGGGGTCGGCTATGGCTACACCTTC
cdr3_aa: CASSLTPGTGVGYGYTF

clone_size: -
v_call: TRBV4-2
j_call: TRBJ2-5
d_call: TRBD1
cdr3_nt: TGTGCCAGCAGCCAAGCGTCGACAGGGGTCGGGGAGACCCAGTACTTC
cdr3_aa: CASSQASTGVGETQYF

clone_size: few
v_call: TRBV29-1
j_call: TRBJ2-7
d_call: TRBD1
cdr3_nt: TGCAGCGTTGAACCCGAATACAGGGGCGAGCAGTACTTC
cdr3_aa: CSVEPEYRGEQYF

clone_size: -
v_call: TRBV4-2
j_call: TRBJ2-3
d_call: -
cdr3_nt: TGTGCCAGCAGCCAAGAGCCACTAGCTACAGATACGCAGTATTTT
cdr3_aa: CASSQEPLATDTQYF

clone_size: -
v_call: TRBV5-4
j_call: TRBJ1-2
d_call: TRBD1
cdr3_nt: TGTGCCAGCAGCTTCGACAGGGGCCATGGCTACACCTTC
cdr3_aa: CASSFDRGHGYTF

clone_size: -
v_call: TRBV7-2
j_call: TRBJ2-2
d_call: TRBD2
cdr3_nt: TGTGCCAGCAGTAGGCGGGAGGACGGGGAGCTGTTTTTT
cdr3_aa: CASSRREDGELFF

clone_size: -
v_call: TRBV7-2
j_call: TRBJ2-7
d_call: -
cdr3_nt: TGTGCCAGCAGCTCCAACAGGGAAGGAGGGCAGTACTTC
cdr3_aa: CASSSNREGGQYF

clone_size: -
v_call: TRBV2
j_call: TRBJ1-1
d_call: -
cdr3_nt: TGTGCCAGCGGGAGGCTCTTGAACACTGAAGCTTTCTTT
cdr3_aa: CASGRLLNTEAFF

clone_size: -
v_call: TRBV7-3
j_call: TRBJ1-4
d_call: -
cdr3_nt: TGTGCCAGCTTCGAGAAACTGTTTTTT
cdr3_aa: CASFEKLFF

clone_size: -
v_call: TRBV5-6
j_call: TRBJ1-4
d_call: -
cdr3_nt: TGTGCCAGCAGCTTGCAAGCAGGGTTGGGTGAAAAACTGTTTTTT
cdr3_aa: CASSLQAGLGEKLFF

clone_size: few
v_call: TRBV19
j_call: TRBJ2-3
d_call: -
cdr3_nt: TGTGCCAGTAGTGTGTCGACACCTGATACGCAGTATTTT
cdr3_aa: CASSVSTPDTQYF

clone_size: -
v_call: TRBV5-1
j_call: TRBJ2-7
d_call: TRBD1
cdr3_nt: TGCGCCAGCAGCATAGGGGACAGAAACTACGAGCAGTACTTC
cdr3_aa: CASSIGDRNYEQYF

clone_size: -
v_call: TRBV7-3
j_call: TRBJ1-1
d_call: TRBD1
cdr3_nt: TGTGCCAGCAGTCGAACCGGGACAGCCACTGAAGCTTTCTTT
cdr3_aa: CASSRTGTATEAFF

clone_size: few
v_call: TRBV7-3
j_call: TRBJ2-7
d_call: -
cdr3_nt: TGTGCCAGCAGACCTTCGGCGGCTTCCTACGAGCAGTACTTC
cdr3_aa: CASRPSAASYEQYF

clone_size: few
v_call: TRBV27
j_call: TRBJ2-5
d_call: -
cdr3_nt: TGTGCCAGCAGACCGGAGGGATCAGGACGTGGGGAGACCCAGTACTTC
cdr3_aa: CASRPEGSGRGETQYF

clone_size: -
v_call: TRBV11-2
j_call: TRBJ1-5
d_call: -
cdr3_nt: TGTGCCAGCAGCACTGACAGCGGCAATCAGCCCCAGCATTTT
cdr3_aa: CASSTDSGNQPQHF

clone_size: -
v_call: TRBV5-6
j_call: TRBJ1-2
d_call: -
cdr3_nt: TGTGCCAGCAGCTCAGGACCCGACAGCTTTAACTATGGCTACACCTTC
cdr3_aa: CASSSGPDSFNYGYTF

clone_size: few
v_call: TRBV29-1
j_call: TRBJ2-4
d_call: TRBD2
cdr3_nt: TGCAGCGCAACTAGCGGCCTAGCCAAAAACATTCAGTACTTC
cdr3_aa: CSATSGLAKNIQYF

clone_size: few
v_call: TRBV29-1
j_call: TRBJ1-1
d_call: TRBD1
cdr3_nt: TGCAGCGTTGAACCGAGGGGGCAGGGCACTGAAGCTTTCTTT
cdr3_aa: CSVEPRGQGTEAFF

clone_size: few
v_call: TRBV7-3
j_call: TRBJ2-3
d_call: -
cdr3_nt: TGTGCCAGCAGCCGTGAGAGGGATACGCAGTATTTT
cdr3_aa: CASSRERDTQYF

clone_size: few
v_call: TRBV28
j_call: TRBJ1-2
d_call: -
cdr3_nt: TGTGCCAGCAGTTTATCCGGGTCGGGCTACACCTTC
cdr3_aa: CASSLSGSGYTF

clone_size: few
v_call: TRBV19
j_call: TRBJ1-5
d_call: -
cdr3_nt: TGTGCCAGTATGGGGGGAAGTCAGCCCCAGCATTTT
cdr3_aa: CASMGGSQPQHF

clone_size: few
v_call: TRBV15
j_call: TRBJ2-1
d_call: TRBD2
cdr3_nt: TGTGCCACCCGACGTTTAGCGGGAGTGGGTGAGCAGTTCTTC
cdr3_aa: CATRRLAGVGEQFF

clone_size: few
v_call: TRBV10-3
j_call: TRBJ2-3
d_call: TRBD2
cdr3_nt: TGTGCCATCACCTCACTAGCGGGGGGCCCAGATACGCAGTATTTT
cdr3_aa: CAITSLAGGPDTQYF

clone_size: -
v_call: TRBV5-1
j_call: TRBJ2-1
d_call: TRBD2
cdr3_nt: TGCGCCAGCGGGCGGGAGGGCCGTGAGGAGCAGTTCTTC
cdr3_aa: CASGREGREEQFF

clone_size: few
v_call: TRBV4-1
j_call: TRBJ1-1
d_call: -
cdr3_nt: TGCGCCAGCAGCCAAGAAACGATAAGTCGGAGGACTGAAGCTTTCTTT
cdr3_aa: CASSQETISRRTEAFF

clone_size: few
v_call: TRBV30
j_call: TRBJ1-2
d_call: TRBD1
cdr3_nt: TGTGCCGGAACTACAGGGGGTGGCTACACCTTC
cdr3_aa: CAGTTGGGYTF

clone_size: few
v_call: TRBV11-3
j_call: TRBJ1-1
d_call: -
cdr3_nt: TGTGCCAGCAGCTCCCAGGTTGAAGCTTTCTTT
cdr3_aa: CASSSQVEAFF

clone_size: -
v_call: TRBV18
j_call: TRBJ2-3
d_call: -
cdr3_nt: TGTGCCAGCTCACCAGATTTGACGGGTGACTACACAGATACGCAGTATTTT
cdr3_aa: CASSPDLTGDYTDTQYF

clone_size: few
v_call: TRBV7-9
j_call: TRBJ2-3
d_call: TRBD2
cdr3_nt: TGTGCCAGCAGCTTTAGCGGGAGCACAGATACGCAGTATTTT
cdr3_aa: CASSFSGSTDTQYF

clone_size: -
v_call: TRBV6-4
j_call: TRBJ2-1
d_call: TRBD2
cdr3_nt: TGTGCCAGCAGTGACTCTAGGACTAGTAGGGCGTGGGAGCAGTTCTTC
cdr3_aa: CASSDSRTSRAWEQFF

clone_size: few
v_call: TRBV4-3
j_call: TRBJ1-6
d_call: -
cdr3_nt: TGCGCCAGCAGCCAAGACCGTCGGGATTCACCCCTCCACTTT
cdr3_aa: CASSQDRRDSPLHF

clone_size: few
v_call: TRBV2
j_call: TRBJ2-1
d_call: TRBD2
cdr3_nt: TGTGCCAGCTACCGGGGACTAGCGGGAAATGGTGAGCAGTTCTTC
cdr3_aa: CASYRGLAGNGEQFF

clone_size: -
v_call: TRBV30
j_call: TRBJ1-1
d_call: -
cdr3_nt: TGTGCCTGGACCTTCGGAGGAACTGAAGCTTTCTTT
cdr3_aa: CAWTFGGTEAFF

clone_size: -
v_call: TRBV11-3
j_call: TRBJ2-5
d_call: -
cdr3_nt: TGTGCCAGCAGCATTGTCCTCCAAGAGACCCAGTACTTC
cdr3_aa: CASSIVLQETQYF

clone_size: few
v_call: TRBV20-1
j_call: TRBJ2-2
d_call: -
cdr3_nt: TGCAGTGCTAGAGGAGCCGGGGAGCTGTTTTTT
cdr3_aa: CSARGAGELFF

clone_size: few
v_call: TRBV9
j_call: TRBJ1-2
d_call: TRBD1
cdr3_nt: TGTGCCAGCAGCGCACGACAGGGACTCGATGGCTACACCTTC
cdr3_aa: CASSARQGLDGYTF

clone_size: -
v_call: TRBV11-3
j_call: TRBJ1-4
d_call: -
cdr3_nt: TGTGCCAGCAGCTTACAGGGTTTGGAAAAACTGTTTTTT
cdr3_aa: CASSLQGLEKLFF

clone_size: few
v_call: TRBV14
j_call: TRBJ1-4
d_call: TRBD1
cdr3_nt: TGTGCCAGCAGCCGAACTATACAGGGGACGCGGATGGGGTCGGAAAAACTGTTTTTT
cdr3_aa: CASSRTIQGTRMGSEKLFF

clone_size: few
v_call: TRBV4-3
j_call: TRBJ1-6
d_call: -
cdr3_nt: TGCGCCAGCAGCCAAGTTTCGGCAGGGGATAATTCACCCCTCCACTTT
cdr3_aa: CASSQVSAGDNSPLHF

clone_size: -
v_call: TRBV7-3
j_call: TRBJ1-2
d_call: TRBD1
cdr3_nt: TGTGCCAGCAGCTTAACGAGAGGGGGCAGTGGCTACACCTTC
cdr3_aa: CASSLTRGGSGYTF

clone_size: once
v_call: TRBV6-1
j_call: TRBJ1-1
d_call: TRBD1
cdr3_nt: TGTGCCAGCAGCCCATTGACAGGGGGCTCTGAAGCTTTCTTT
cdr3_aa: CASSPLTGGSEAFF

clone_size: -
v_call: TRBV19
j_call: TRBJ2-5
d_call: TRBD1
cdr3_nt: TGTGCCAGTAGTCCCATGAGTCGGACAGGGGAGAGGACCCAGTACTTC
cdr3_aa: CASSPMSRTGERTQYF

clone_size: -
v_call: TRBV20-1
j_call: TRBJ2-7
d_call: -
cdr3_nt: TGCAGTGCCGAGGGGGTCTACGAGCAGTACTTC
cdr3_aa: CSAEGVYEQYF

clone_size: -
v_call: TRBV7-2
j_call: TRBJ2-3
d_call: TRBD2
cdr3_nt: TGTGCCAGCAGCTTTAGCGGGGGCTCCCGGCGGGCCGATACGCAGTATTTT
cdr3_aa: CASSFSGGSRRADTQYF

clone_size: -
v_call: TRBV29-1
j_call: TRBJ2-7
d_call: -
cdr3_nt: TGCAGCGCCCGGGGACTGGTAGTAAACGAGCAGTACTTC
cdr3_aa: CSARGLVVNEQYF

clone_size: few
v_call: TRBV4-3
j_call: TRBJ1-2
d_call: -
cdr3_nt: TGCGCCAGCAGCCGATCTGACACTTACTATGGCTACACCTTC
cdr3_aa: CASSRSDTYYGYTF

clone_size: -
v_call: TRBV9
j_call: TRBJ2-5
d_call: TRBD2
cdr3_nt: TGTGCCAGCAGCGTGGGGACTAGCGGTTTCGAGACCCAGTACTTC
cdr3_aa: CASSVGTSGFETQYF

clone_size: few
v_call: TRBV18
j_call: TRBJ2-7
d_call: -
cdr3_nt: TGTGCCAGCTCACCACCGACCACTACTTACGAGCAGTACTTC
cdr3_aa: CASSPPTTTYEQYF

clone_size: few
v_call: TRBV29-1
j_call: TRBJ1-2
d_call: -
cdr3_nt: TGCAGCGTTTCATTCCCACCCACACCCAAGGGGGACTATGGCTACACCTTC
cdr3_aa: CSVSFPPTPKGDYGYTF